The text below deals with one T cell receptor beta chain. These data come from a study of graft-versus-host responses after intestinal transplantation. Study summary: In this cohort, recipients had multivisceral, liver-intestinal, or isolated intestinal transplants. Each patient got anti-thymocyte globulin induction, then tacrolimus and steroids for about 3 years.

Germline loops: CDR1 SGDLS, CDR2 YYNGEE. The CDR3 totals 17 residues. Trimming took off 3 bases at V and 4 bases at J, with 21 bases between the two ends. The authors combined around 200,000 CFSE-labeled responder cells with around 200,000 irradiated, violet-dye-labeled stimulator cells in plates. The study, taken as a whole, reports: GvH clones were identified in recipient marrow, with some first appearing in ileum or blood.

Sequenced by immunoSEQ multiplex PCR; TCRdb stores in-frame clones only, minus some. The sample holds about 14,000 clones, 35% to 45% seen once. This chain links TRBV9 with TRBJ2-3, with TRBD2 as a possible D gene (7 bases). This specimen consisted of alloreactive CD4+ T cells from a mixed lymphocyte reaction culture, obtained before intestinal transplant. Noted subset: CFSE-low proliferating T cells sorted from approximately 6-day pre-transplant mixed lymphocyte reaction (GvH or HvG direction). This sequence originates from a human patient who received an intestinal transplant. The CDR3 nucleotides read TGTGCCAGCAGCGCCCCTGTTGGGGGGGCGCCTGCAGATACGCAGTATTTT. Encoded protein: CASSAPVGGAPADTQYF.